This T cell receptor beta chain stems from a study of shared clonotypes between healthy human individuals (TCRdb year 2020). Concerning the study at large: The cohort comprised a couple of women and three men aged 18 to 49 years. For each donor, CD4 naive and CD4 memory were each given three plates, CD8 naive was given two plates, and CD8 memory was given one plate. To estimate repertoire size and how much clonotype sharing occurs between individuals, the study deeply sequenced the blood TCR repertoires of several healthy adults. To increase sequencing depth and limit assay-specific biases, different laboratories used diverse techniques to prepare libraries and sequence TCR repertoires. Leukapheresis yielded between about 0.85 and 9.5 billion PBMCs per donor. Summary of the overall study and its limitations: Rarefaction of sorted-subset datasets indicated incomplete sequencing despite the large sequencing depth. The small number of donors limited the genetic and exposure-history diversity represented. Higher generation probabilities were observed for clonotypes shared by all four sorted-subset donors than for non-shared clonotypes. Pairwise subsampling led to the expectation that sequencing depth would affect the degree of clonotype sharing among donors. Sharing across a handful of donors was observed for 5% to 6.5% of naive CD4, about 3.2% of naive CD8, roughly 2.4% of memory CD4, and around 0.42% of memory CD8 clonotypes. Sampling was limited to blood, and TCR repertoires in tissue likely differ from TCR repertoires in blood. Naive subsets generally had larger estimated clonotype richness than memory subsets.

Using the deep immunoSEQ assay, multiplex PCR amplified TCR CDR3 regions from genomic DNA. Extracted genomic DNA from each cell subset was spread evenly across all wells of several immunoSEQ 96-well plates, with each plate serving as a replicate. Each replicate PCR for sorted subsets received around 200 ng genomic DNA, equal to roughly 29,000 T cell genomes. The purified libraries were quantified using a Qubit 3.0 fluorometer, sized with a Bioanalyzer 2100, and then quantified again using the KAPA Library Quantification kit. Every immunoSEQ 96-well plate was sequenced on a separate single-read 150-cycle Illumina NextSeq 550 flow cell. Per the original workflow: The immunoSEQ output contained only junctional sequences without quality scores, so filtering could not match that applied to full-length reads. To assign V/J genes and CDR3, sequences were annotated against IMGT germline references using PyIR, a Python wrapper for IgBLAST v1.9. Reads were filtered out if the reads had weak V/J assignments (E-value above 1e-6), no CDR3, stop codons, out-of-frame junctions, or ambiguous translated residues. V3J clonotypes were defined as sequences sharing the same inferred V gene, J gene, and CDR3 amino acid sequence. To compute the percentage overlap between repertoires, the number of shared unique clonotypes was divided by the size of the smaller repertoire. Repertoire richness was assessed with RTK rarefaction, the Chao1 estimator, and Recon v2.1 estimates of unobserved clonotypes. Generation probabilities for all TCRbeta clonotypes obtained by the gDNA method from a handful of donors were computed using OLGA. TCRdb holds this immuneACCESS table with in-frame rearrangements only. Some clones are missing; in checked studies, unresolved V genes explain under half, and the rest has no known cause. V and J calls and clone size are copied from that table; D and trimming were computed from the DNA. Present in this sample are about 320,000 clones, around nine tenths of which were seen just once. The ten largest account for 15% to 20% of the sample.

CDR1 MNHEY and CDR2 SMNVEV were looked up in the germline V gene (reference sequence). From its cysteine to its phenylalanine, the CDR3 spans 13 amino acids. Only the CDR3 portion is preserved as DNA: 39 bases, with reading frame beginning at the first base. V was cut back by 10 bases and J by 0 bases, leaving a gap of 12 bases between them. The donors were healthy, HIV-negative adults with no recently reported acute infections or vaccinations. All donors were Caucasian adults living in Nashville, Tennessee, USA. The CD8 memory samples were a combination of magnetically selected CD45RO+ cells and CCR7-negative CD45RA+ effector memory (TemRA) cells. After blood collection by leukapheresis, PBMCs were isolated using Ficoll-Histopaque density gradient centrifugation and then cryopreserved in the vapor phase of liquid nitrogen. Analytical flow cytometry was used to check the purity and quantity of each magnetically sorted T cell population. Each sorted fraction had its genomic DNA isolated and then quantified by UV absorbance on a Nanodrop 2000c.

Concerning this clone itself: Its antigen is unknown. No much larger clone is present one base from it, and per-base qualities are unavailable.

This clonotype originated in a man aged 18 to 29 in good health. Sequenced input: memory CD8+ T cells sorted from blood. The cell subset or site tag for this specimen amounts to: CD45RO+ cells pooled with CCR7-negative TemRA cells. The sequence joins TRBV27 to TRBJ1-1, with TRBD1 perhaps the D gene, on 5 matching bases. The nucleotide sequence is given as TGTGCCACCTCGGGACGGATGAACACTGAAGCTTTCTTT. This is translated as CATSGRMNTEAFF.